This entry features one T cell receptor beta chain sequence. Its antigen is undetermined. V was shortened by 7 bases and J by 0 bases, with 16 bases between the two germline ends. The CDR3 covers 16 residues. CDR1 and CDR2 from the germline V gene are SNHLY and FYNNEI. The data were taken from a study of OX40 agonist ivuxolimab in advanced cancers. The study, taken as a whole, reports: Antigen specificity of clonally expanded peripheral T cells was not established. Partial responders dosed at 0.1-3.0 mg/kg displayed clonal expansion ranking among the lowest.

Some clones are missing from TCRdb's copy, which holds only in-frame ones; the method was immunoSEQ multiplex PCR. The sample carries some 61,000 clones, almost 90% recorded once. The J gene is TRBJ1-3, the V gene TRBV2; maybe TRBD1 (5 bases). The clonotype originates from an adult with an advanced solid tumor such as melanoma, head and neck, liver or kidney cancer. The sample here was CD4+ or CD8+ T cells sorted from blood, taken in a trial of the OX40 agonist ivuxolimab. The CDR3 is CASNAPGRVSGNTIYF. The CDR3 DNA sequence: TGTGCCAGCAACGCGCCGGGCAGGGTCTCTGGAAACACCATATATTTT.